Each of the 25 T cell receptor beta chains below was sequenced from the same sample in a study of blood T cell repertoires in COVID-19. Sequencing was performed with immunoSEQ multiplex PCR; in TCRdb, only in-frame clones are kept and a portion is missing. Counted here are fewer than 85,000 clones, 80% to 90% occurring once; the ten biggest clones make up about 4.4%. Material for sequencing was peripheral blood. The source of these receptors is a woman over 75 with active or convalescent COVID-19.

This clone occurred once. The CDR3 region has the DNA TGCGCCAGCAGCCCCTCTACTAGTTCTCATGAGCAGTTCTTC. This codes for CASSPSTSSHEQFF. This sequence joins TRBV4-1 and TRBJ2-1; TRBD2 is a possible D gene (5 bases). The CDR3 extends over 14 amino acids. Germline V gene data show CDR1 as MGHRA and CDR2 as YSYEKL. The ends were cut back, 4 bases at V and 8 bases at J, with 15 bases in the middle.

In the case of this clone: The same CDR3 also results from other DNA sequences found in this sample. The rearrangement joins TRBV7-2 to TRBJ2-7; 14 bases match TRBD2. Germline lookup yields CDR1 SGHTA and CDR2 FQGNSA. V dropped 0 bases and J dropped 0; count of bases not matched to a gene: 1. The CDR3 totals 17 residues. The CDR3 nucleotides are TGTGCCAGCAGCTTAGCTGGGACTAGCGGGAGCTCCTACGAGCAGTACTTC. Its translation: CASSLAGTSGSSYEQYF.

This clone came up once. The gene calls are TRBV11-2 and TRBJ2-1; TRBD2 might be the D (7 bases). CDR3 length: 16 amino acids. The germline V gene has CDR1 SGHAT and CDR2 FQNNGV. V was cut by 3 bases and J by 0 bases, with 12 bases left in between. The CDR3 nucleotides are TGTGCCAGCAGCTTGGAGGGGGGGAGCTCCTACAATGAGCAGTTCTTC. It is translated as CASSLEGGSSYNEQFF.

The rearrangement joins TRBV7-9 to TRBJ2-1; 9 positions match TRBD2. CDR1 SEHNR and CDR2 FQNEAQ come from the germline V gene (reference sequence). The length of the CDR3 is 19 residues. The trim removed 1 base at V and 3 bases at J, leaving 13 bases unmatched. The CDR3 DNA sequence: TGTGCCAGCAGCTTAGGAATTAGCGGGAGCTTTTCTAACTACAATGAGCAGTTCTTC. It translates to CASSLGISGSFSNYNEQFF.

The chain recombines TRBV10-3 with TRBJ2-7; weak D call: TRBD1 (6 bases). Trimming removed 4 bases at V and 3 bases at J, with 16 bases between. This CDR3 region has 15 residues. Germline V CDR1 and CDR2: ENHRY, SYGVKD. The CDR3 loop is CAISGGDRRNYEQYF. The CDR3 coding sequence is TGTGCCATCAGTGGGGGCGACAGGCGGAACTACGAGCAGTACTTC.

The rearrangement links TRBV2 to TRBJ2-1; D is uncertain. The germline CDR1 and CDR2 sequences are SNHLY and FYNNEI. The CDR3 runs 12 residues. V gave up 2 bases and J gave up 14 bases, with 13 bases separating them. CDR3 sequence (DNA): TGTGCCAGCAGTGAAAGTAACCGCCTAGAGTTCTTC. It yields the protein CASSESNRLEFF.

The chain recombines TRBV28 with TRBJ2-5; 11 nucleotides match TRBD2. The junction had 4 bases not matched to a gene; V was cut back by 5 bases and J by 5 bases. The CDR3 spans 14 residues. The germline V gene encodes CDR1 MDHEN and CDR2 SYDVKM. The CDR3 sequence: CASSTWTSGETQYF. For the CDR3, the DNA is TGTGCCAGCAGTACTTGGACTAGCGGGGAGACCCAGTACTTC.

The V gene is TRBV24-1, the J gene TRBJ2-7, with 7 bases lining up with TRBD2. The ends lost 2 bases at V and 3 bases at J; junction bases unmatched: 0. Germline V gene sequence: CDR1 KGHDR, CDR2 SFDVKD. CDR3 length: 13 residues. The DNA for the CDR3 is TGTGCCACCAGTGATTGGACTAGCTACGAGCAGTACTTC. Protein sequence: CATSDWTSYEQYF.

The rearrangement joins TRBV19 to TRBJ1-5, with D possibly TRBD1 on 5 matching bases. V lost 5 bases and J 6 bases, leaving 11 bases between the germline ends. The CDR3 extends over 13 amino acids. Germline CDR1 reads LNHDA; CDR2 reads SQIVND (reference sequence). CDR3 in amino acids: CASSLAGPQPQHF. CDR3 bases: TGTGCCAGTAGTTTGGCGGGGCCTCAGCCCCAGCATTTT.

This clone was observed a handful of times. The chain uses TRBV29-1 and TRBJ1-1, with TRBD1 as a possible D gene (5 bases). Trimming took off 5 bases at V and 0 bases at J, with 10 bases between the two ends. This CDR3 is built from 13 residues. The germline V gene encodes CDR1 SQVTM and CDR2 ANQGSEA. CDR3 amino acids: CSVRQLVNTEAFF. CDR3 sequence (DNA): TGCAGCGTTCGACAGCTCGTGAACACTGAAGCTTTCTTT.

The table lists this clone with a count of one. The chain couples TRBV7-2 to TRBJ2-3, with 12 bases that match TRBD2. J lost 9 bases, V lost 3 bases, and 4 bases had no gene match. The CDR3 sequence is 14 residues long. Germline loops: CDR1 SGHTA, CDR2 FQGNSA. CDR3 sequence: CASSLELAGGTQYF. The CDR3 region has the DNA TGTGCCAGCAGCTTGGAACTAGCGGGAGGAACGCAGTATTTT.

This clone was observed a few times. DNA of the CDR3: TGTGCCAGCAGCTTTCGGGGGGGCCAAACCGGGGAGCTGTTTTTT. As protein: CASSFRGGQTGELFF. V gene TRBV7-2 combines with J gene TRBJ2-2, with TRBD2 matching over 8 bases. J gave up 5 bases and V 3 bases, and 5 bases lay outside the gene matches. Germline CDR1 SGHTA, CDR2 FQGNSA. This CDR3 spans 15 amino acids.

The chain uses TRBV24-1 and TRBJ2-5; 11 bases align to TRBD2. J was trimmed by 1 base and V by 3 bases; bases with no gene match: 6. The CDR3 is 17 amino acids. Germline-derived CDR1 and CDR2 are KGHDR and SFDVKD. The CDR3 nucleotides are TGTGCCACCAGTGATGTTACTAGCGGGAGTTCCCAAGAGACCCAGTACTTC. Its translation: CATSDVTSGSSQETQYF.

This chain joins TRBV14 and TRBJ2-7; possible D gene TRBD1, 6 bases. Trimming took off 2 bases at V and 6 bases at J, with 17 bases between the two ends. Germline-derived CDR1 and CDR2 are SGHDN and FVKESK. The CDR3 contains 15 residues. CDR3 protein: CASSQRLTGLGEQYF. In nucleotides, the CDR3 is TGTGCCAGCAGCCAAAGACTTACAGGGTTAGGCGAGCAGTACTTC.

V is TRBV7-8 and J is TRBJ2-7, with 11 nucleotides matching TRBD2. The CDR3 extends over 16 amino acids. From germline, CDR1 is SGHVS and CDR2 FQNEAQ. V was clipped by 3 bases and J by 0 bases; unmatched bases: 4. Here the CDR3 reads CASSFAGTSGSYEQYF. In DNA, the CDR3 is TGTGCCAGCAGCTTTGCCGGGACTAGCGGCTCCTACGAGCAGTACTTC.

This clone came up a few times. The V call is TRBV30, the J call TRBJ1-3; D unclear. Germline CDR1 reads GTSNPN; CDR2 reads SVGIG (reference sequence). This CDR3 comprises 12 residues. Trimming cost V 3 bases and J 7 bases, with 10 bases left between them. This CDR3 reads CAWSAAPNTIYF. Written as DNA, the CDR3 is TGTGCCTGGAGCGCGGCGCCGAACACCATATATTTT.

This clone came up a few times. The chain employs TRBV3-1 (or the pseudogene TRBV3-2) and TRBJ2-7; no firm D call. Trimming left V 0 bases short and J 2 bases short, with 8 bases between. The CDR3 is 14 residues long. The V gene's germline CDR1 is LGHDT and CDR2 YNNKEL (reference sequence). The CDR3 region is CASSQDQRTYEQYF. In DNA, the CDR3 is TGTGCCAGCAGCCAAGATCAGCGAACCTACGAGCAGTACTTC.

This chain connects TRBV2 to TRBJ2-1; D not certain. Germline V gives CDR1 SNHLY, CDR2 FYNNEI. Between the trimmed V and J ends, which lost 4 bases and 4 bases, there was a span of 8 bases. This CDR3 has 13 amino acids. Here the CDR3 reads CASSALRYNEQFF. The CDR3 DNA reads as TGTGCCAGCAGTGCTCTCCGTTACAATGAGCAGTTCTTC. Together with reference TRBV2 and TRBJ2-1, the CDR3 gives the full variable domain: EPEVTQTPSHQVTQMGQEVILRCVPISNHLYFYWYRQILGQKVEFLVSFYNNEISEKSEIFDDQFSVERPDGSNFTLKIRSTKLEDSAMYFCASSALRYNEQFFGPGTRLTVL.

This clone was detected a few times. The J gene is TRBJ2-7, the V gene TRBV6-5; 8 nucleotides match TRBD1. The V gene end was trimmed by 2 bases and the J gene end by 5 bases; junction bases not matched to a gene: 5. The CDR3 is 14 residues long. CDR1 and CDR2 (germline): MNHEY, SVGAGI. As DNA, the CDR3 is TGTGCCAGCAGTTACGATAGGACAGGGAACGAGCAGTACTTC. This encodes CASSYDRTGNEQYF.

This chain uses TRBV24-1 with TRBJ1-1, with 8 positions matching TRBD1. J gave up 4 bases and V 6 bases, and 21 bases lay outside the gene matches. Germline V CDR1 and CDR2: KGHDR, SFDVKD. The CDR3 loop spans 19 amino acids. CDR3 region: CATSPKLQGVRLEVTEAFF. The CDR3 bases are TGTGCCACCAGTCCCAAGTTACAGGGGGTTCGTCTTGAGGTCACTGAAGCTTTCTTT.

This sequence joins TRBV12-3 or TRBV12-4 and TRBJ1-1; D is perhaps TRBD1 (6 bases). Deletions cut 6 bases from V and 1 base from J, with 9 bases between. The CDR3 is 13 amino acids. The CDR3 nucleotides read TGTGCCAGCAGCAGGACAGCGAACACTGAAGCTTTCTTT. Its translation is CASSRTANTEAFF.

The rearrangement joins TRBV6-5 to TRBJ1-5, with a tentative D call TRBD1 (5 bases). This CDR3 is 15 amino acids long. The ends were cut back, 6 bases at V and 1 base at J, with 13 bases in the middle. The germline CDR1 and CDR2 sequences are MNHEY and SVGAGI. CDR3 amino acids: CASSNQGVSNQPQHF. CDR3 nucleotides: TGTGCCAGCAGCAACCAAGGGGTGAGCAATCAGCCCCAGCATTTT.

The chain carries TRBV10-1 and TRBJ2-3; D is undetermined. V lost 8 bases to trimming and J lost 0 bases, with 12 bases between them. Germline V lookup: CDR1 WNHNN, CDR2 SYGVQD (reference sequence). The length of the CDR3 is 14 residues. The CDR3 is CASSWAGSTDTQYF. The CDR3 nucleotides read TGCGCCAGCTCGTGGGCAGGAAGCACAGATACGCAGTATTTT.

The J gene is TRBJ1-3, the V gene TRBV10-3; D unclear. The V end lost 3 bases, the J end lost 2 bases, and 20 bases lay between the germline ends. This CDR3 has 18 amino acids. CDR1 and CDR2 (germline): ENHRY, SYGVKD. The CDR3 sequence is CAISEFSRGPPAGNTIYF. CDR3 nucleotide sequence: TGTGCCATCAGTGAATTCAGCCGTGGGCCCCCGGCTGGAAACACCATATATTTT.

V is TRBV6-2 or TRBV6-3 and J is TRBJ1-1; D gene uncertain. Germline V gives CDR1 MNHEY, CDR2 SVGEGT. Deletions cut 7 bases from V and 4 bases from J, with 13 bases between. The CDR3 is 13 residues long. The CDR3 DNA reads TGTGCCAGCACCCCCACCTCGCGCACTGAAGCTTTCTTT. Its translation is CASTPTSRTEAFF.